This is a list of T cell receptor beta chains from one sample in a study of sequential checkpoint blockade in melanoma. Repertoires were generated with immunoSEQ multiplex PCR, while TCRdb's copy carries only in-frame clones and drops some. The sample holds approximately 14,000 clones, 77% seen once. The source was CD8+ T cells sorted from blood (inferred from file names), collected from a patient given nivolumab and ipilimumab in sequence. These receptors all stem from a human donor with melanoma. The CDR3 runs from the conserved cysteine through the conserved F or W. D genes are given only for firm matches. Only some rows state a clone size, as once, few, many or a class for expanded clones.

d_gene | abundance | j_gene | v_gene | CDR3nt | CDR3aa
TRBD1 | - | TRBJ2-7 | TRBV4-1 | TGCGCCAGCAGCCAGGGACAGGACTCCTACGAGCAGTACTTC | CASSQGQDSYEQYF
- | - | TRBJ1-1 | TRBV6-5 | TGTGCCAGCAGTTACTCGTTCGACTACACTGAAGCTTTCTTT | CASSYSFDYTEAFF
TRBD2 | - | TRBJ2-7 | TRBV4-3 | TGCGCCAGCAGCCAAGAGTGGTCTAGCGGCTCCTACGAGCAGTACTTC | CASSQEWSSGSYEQYF
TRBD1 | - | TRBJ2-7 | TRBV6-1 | TGTGCCAGTGTGGGGACAGGGGAATACGAGCAGTACTTC | CASVGTGEYEQYF
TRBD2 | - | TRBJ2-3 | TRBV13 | TGTGCCAGCAGCCCGAGCGGGGCGACCAAAAGCACAGATACGCAGTATTTT | CASSPSGATKSTDTQYF
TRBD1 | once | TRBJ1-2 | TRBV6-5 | TGTGCCAGCAGTCCGGGACAGCCCTCCTATGGCTACACCTTC | CASSPGQPSYGYTF
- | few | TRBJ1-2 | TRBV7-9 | TGTGCCAGCAGCCCAAGCCCCCTGACAGCTAACTATGGCTACACCTTC | CASSPSPLTANYGYTF
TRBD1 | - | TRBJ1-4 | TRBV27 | TGTGCCAGCAGTTTCATGTCTACAGGGGGGCTAATTGAAAAACTGTTTTTT | CASSFMSTGGLIEKLFF
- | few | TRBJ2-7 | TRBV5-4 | TGTGCCAGCAGCTTGGTTGGAGTTCCCTCCTACGAGCAGTACTTC | CASSLVGVPSYEQYF
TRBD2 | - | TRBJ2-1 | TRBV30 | TGTGCCTGGGATTTAAGCGGGGGGGCCAGCCGGAATGAGCAGTTCTTC | CAWDLSGGASRNEQFF
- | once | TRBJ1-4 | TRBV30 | TGTGCCTGGAGTCTCGGGGTGGCAGCTAATGAAAAACTGTTTTTT | CAWSLGVAANEKLFF
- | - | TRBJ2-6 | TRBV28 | TGTGCCAGCAGTTTATTTGGCAGAGGTTTCTCTGGGGCCAACGTCCTGACTTTC | CASSLFGRGFSGANVLTF
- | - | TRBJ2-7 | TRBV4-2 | TGTGCCAGCAGCCAAGGGGCCAACTACGAGCAGTACTTC | CASSQGANYEQYF
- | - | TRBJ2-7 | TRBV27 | TGTGCCAGCAGAGGAGGGCCGTACTCCTACGAGCAGTACTTC | CASRGGPYSYEQYF
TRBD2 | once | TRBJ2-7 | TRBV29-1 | TGCAGCGTGGGGGCTAGCGGGAGATACGAGCAGTACTTC | CSVGASGRYEQYF
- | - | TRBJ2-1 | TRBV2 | TGTGCCAGGAGGACAGACGACAGCGGATGGGACAATGAGCAGTTCTTC | CARRTDDSGWDNEQFF
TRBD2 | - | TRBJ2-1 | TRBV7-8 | TGTGCCAGCAGCCCCAATTGGTTGGGAGGGGTATACAATGAGCAGTTCTTC | CASSPNWLGGVYNEQFF
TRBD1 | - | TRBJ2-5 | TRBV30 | TGTGCCTGGAGTGTCTGGACAGGGAACTACGAGCGGTACTTC | CAWSVWTGNYERYF
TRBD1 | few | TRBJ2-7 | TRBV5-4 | TGTGCCAGCAGTTATAGGGGGCACTACGAGCAGTACTTC | CASSYRGHYEQYF
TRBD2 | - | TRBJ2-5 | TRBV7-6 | TGTGCCAGCAGCTTAAGCAGCGGGGGGGATCGAGAGACCCAGTACTTC | CASSLSSGGDRETQYF
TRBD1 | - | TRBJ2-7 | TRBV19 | TGTGCCAGTAGTACGACCGGACAGGGCTACGAGCAGTACTTC | CASSTTGQGYEQYF
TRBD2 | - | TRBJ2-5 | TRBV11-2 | TGTGCCAGCAGCCCTCGGGGGGATCCGGCCCAAGAGACCCAGTACTTC | CASSPRGDPAQETQYF
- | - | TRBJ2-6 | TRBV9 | TGTGCCAGCAGCGTAAAACTCTTCCAGGGGTCCGGGGCCAACGTCCTGACTTTC | CASSVKLFQGSGANVLTF
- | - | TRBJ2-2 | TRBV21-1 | TGTGCCAGCAGCAAGAAGGACAGGAGTTACGCGAACACCGGGGAGCTGTTTTTT | CASSKKDRSYANTGELFF
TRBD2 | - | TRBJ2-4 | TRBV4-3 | TGCGCCAGCAGCCAAAGGGGCGGGGGGTCGGGCAAAAACATTCAGTACTTC | CASSQRGGGSGKNIQYF
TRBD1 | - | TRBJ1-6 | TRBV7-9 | TGTGGCAGCAGCTTCCAGGATAGACAGGGGGCAGGTTCACCCCTCCACTTT | CGSSFQDRQGAGSPLHF
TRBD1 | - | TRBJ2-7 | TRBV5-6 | TGTGCCAGCAGCTTGCCAGGGGGCGACGAGCAGTACTTC | CASSLPGGDEQYF
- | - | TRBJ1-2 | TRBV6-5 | TGTGCCAGCAGACCCGACTTAGTTTACTATGGCTACACCTTC | CASRPDLVYYGYTF
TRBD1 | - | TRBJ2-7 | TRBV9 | TGTGCCAGCAGCCATGGGCGGGACAGGGGTTACGAGCAGTACTTC | CASSHGRDRGYEQYF
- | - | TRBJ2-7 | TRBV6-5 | TGTGCCAGCAGACAGACGGAGGGGAGCGAGCAGTACTTC | CASRQTEGSEQYF
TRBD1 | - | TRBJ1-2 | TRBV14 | TGTGCCAGCAGCCAAGATATGGGGACAGAAAGGGGCTACACCTTC | CASSQDMGTERGYTF